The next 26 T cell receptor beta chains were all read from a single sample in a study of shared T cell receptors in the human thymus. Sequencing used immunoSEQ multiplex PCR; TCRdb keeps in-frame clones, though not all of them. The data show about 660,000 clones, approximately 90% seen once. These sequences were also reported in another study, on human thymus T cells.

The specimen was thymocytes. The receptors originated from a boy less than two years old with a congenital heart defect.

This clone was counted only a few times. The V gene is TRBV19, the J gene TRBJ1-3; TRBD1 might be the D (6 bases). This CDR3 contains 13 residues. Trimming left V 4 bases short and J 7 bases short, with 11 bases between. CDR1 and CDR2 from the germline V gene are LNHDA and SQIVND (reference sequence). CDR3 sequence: CASSTNRENTIYF. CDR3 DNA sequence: TGTGCCAGTAGTACGAACAGGGAGAACACCATATATTTT.

CDR3 amino acids: CASSLGVKGQGVETQYF. DNA of the CDR3: TGCGCCAGCAGCTTGGGGGTTAAGGGACAGGGAGTCGAGACCCAGTACTTC. The chain joins TRBV5-1 to TRBJ2-5, with TRBD1 identical over 9 bases. Losses at the gene ends were 0 bases for V and 5 bases for J; bases not matched to a gene: 11. This CDR3 spans 17 amino acids. Looked up from germline, CDR1 is SGHRS and CDR2 is YFSETQ.

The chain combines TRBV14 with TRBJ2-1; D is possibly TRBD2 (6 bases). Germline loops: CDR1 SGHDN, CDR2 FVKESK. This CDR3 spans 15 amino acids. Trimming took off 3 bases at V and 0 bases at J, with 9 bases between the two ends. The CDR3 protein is CASSHPGDSYNEQFF. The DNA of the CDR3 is TGTGCCAGCAGCCATCCGGGGGACTCCTACAATGAGCAGTTCTTC.

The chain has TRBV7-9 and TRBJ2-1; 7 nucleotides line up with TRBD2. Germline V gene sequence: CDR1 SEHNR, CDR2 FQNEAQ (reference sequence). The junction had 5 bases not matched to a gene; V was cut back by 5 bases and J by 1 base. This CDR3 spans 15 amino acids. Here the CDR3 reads CASSQTSASYNEQFF. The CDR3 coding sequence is TGTGCCAGCAGCCAAACTAGCGCGTCCTACAATGAGCAGTTCTTC.

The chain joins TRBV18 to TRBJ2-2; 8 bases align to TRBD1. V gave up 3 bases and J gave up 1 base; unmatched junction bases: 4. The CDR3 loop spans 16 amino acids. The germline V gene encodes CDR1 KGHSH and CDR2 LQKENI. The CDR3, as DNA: TGTGCCAGCTCACCGAAAGGACAGGGGAACACCGGGGAGCTGTTTTTT. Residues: CASSPKGQGNTGELFF. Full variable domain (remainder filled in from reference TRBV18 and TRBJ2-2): NAGVMQNPRHLVRRRGQEARLRCSPMKGHSHVYWYRQLPEEGLKFMVYLQKENIIDESGMPKERFSAEFPKEGPSILRIQQVVRGDSAAYFCASSPKGQGNTGELFFGEGSRLTVL.

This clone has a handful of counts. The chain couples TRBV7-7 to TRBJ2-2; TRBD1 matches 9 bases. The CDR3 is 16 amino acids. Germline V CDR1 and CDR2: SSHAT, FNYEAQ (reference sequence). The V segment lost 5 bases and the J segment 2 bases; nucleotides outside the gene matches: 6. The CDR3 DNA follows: TGTGCCAGCAGCAGGGGACAGGGCCTAAACACCGGGGAGCTGTTTTTT. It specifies CASSRGQGLNTGELFF.

In DNA, the CDR3 is TGTGCCAGCAGCCCAAAGCAGCGGGAGCTCCTCTCCTACGAGCAGTACTTC. This translates into CASSPKQRELLSYEQYF. V and J are TRBV27 and TRBJ2-7; 8 nucleotides align to TRBD2. The CDR3 is made up of 17 amino acids. V trimming: 6 bases; J trimming: 0 bases; junction bases outside the gene matches: 13. Germline V lookup: CDR1 MNHEY, CDR2 SMNVEV (reference sequence).

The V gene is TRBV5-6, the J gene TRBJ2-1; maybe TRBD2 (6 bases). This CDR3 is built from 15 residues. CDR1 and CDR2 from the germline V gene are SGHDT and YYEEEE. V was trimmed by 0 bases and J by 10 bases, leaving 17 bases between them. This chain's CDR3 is CASSLGLGASGEQFF. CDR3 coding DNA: TGTGCCAGCAGCTTGGGACTAGGAGCTTCGGGGGAGCAGTTCTTC.

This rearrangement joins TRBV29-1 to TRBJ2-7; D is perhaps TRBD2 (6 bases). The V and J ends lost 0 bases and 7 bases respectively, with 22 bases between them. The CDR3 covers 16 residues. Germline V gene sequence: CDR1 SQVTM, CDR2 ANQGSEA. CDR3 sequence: CSVEETGELVGREQYF. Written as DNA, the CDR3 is TGCAGCGTTGAAGAGACTGGGGAACTAGTGGGGAGGGAGCAGTACTTC.

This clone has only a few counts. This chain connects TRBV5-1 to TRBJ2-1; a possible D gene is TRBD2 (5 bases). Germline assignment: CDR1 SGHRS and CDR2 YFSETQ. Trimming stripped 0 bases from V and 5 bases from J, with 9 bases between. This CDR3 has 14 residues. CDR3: CASSLVYGDNEQFF. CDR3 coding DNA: TGCGCCAGCAGCTTGGTGTACGGGGACAATGAGCAGTTCTTC.

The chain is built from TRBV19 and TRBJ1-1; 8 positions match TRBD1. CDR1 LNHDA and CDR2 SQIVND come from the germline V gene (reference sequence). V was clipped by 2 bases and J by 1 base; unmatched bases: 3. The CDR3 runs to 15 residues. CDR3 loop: CASSILTGANTEAFF. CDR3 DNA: TGTGCCAGTAGTATACTGACAGGGGCGAACACTGAAGCTTTCTTT.

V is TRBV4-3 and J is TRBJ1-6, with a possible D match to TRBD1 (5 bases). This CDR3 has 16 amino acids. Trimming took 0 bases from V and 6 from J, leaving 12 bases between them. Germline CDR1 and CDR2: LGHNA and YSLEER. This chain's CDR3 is CASSQDLNRPNSPLHF. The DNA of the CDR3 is TGCGCCAGCAGCCAAGATCTTAACAGGCCTAATTCACCCCTCCACTTT.

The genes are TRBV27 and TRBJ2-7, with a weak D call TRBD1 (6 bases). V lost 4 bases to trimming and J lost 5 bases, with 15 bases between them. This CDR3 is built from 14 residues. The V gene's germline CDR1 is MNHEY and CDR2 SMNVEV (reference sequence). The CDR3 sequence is CASSSGTQGHEQYF. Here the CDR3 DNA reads TGTGCCAGCAGTTCTGGAACACAGGGACACGAGCAGTACTTC.

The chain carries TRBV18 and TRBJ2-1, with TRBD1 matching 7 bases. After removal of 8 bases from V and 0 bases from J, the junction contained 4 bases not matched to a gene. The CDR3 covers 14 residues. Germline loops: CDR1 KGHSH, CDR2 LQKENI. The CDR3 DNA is TGTGCCAGCAAGGACAGGAGCTCCTACAATGAGCAGTTCTTC. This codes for CASKDRSSYNEQFF.

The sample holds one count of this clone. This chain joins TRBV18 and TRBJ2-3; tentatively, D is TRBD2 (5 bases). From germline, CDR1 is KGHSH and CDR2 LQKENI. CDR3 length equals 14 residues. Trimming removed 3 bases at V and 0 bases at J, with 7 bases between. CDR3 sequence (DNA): TGTGCCAGCTCACCCCCGGGGAGCACAGATACGCAGTATTTT. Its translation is CASSPPGSTDTQYF.

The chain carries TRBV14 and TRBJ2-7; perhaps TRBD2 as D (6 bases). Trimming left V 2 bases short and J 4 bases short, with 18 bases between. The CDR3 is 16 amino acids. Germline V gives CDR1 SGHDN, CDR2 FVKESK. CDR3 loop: CASSQRGGDSLYEQYF. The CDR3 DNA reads TGTGCCAGCAGCCAACGGGGTGGGGACTCCCTATACGAGCAGTACTTC. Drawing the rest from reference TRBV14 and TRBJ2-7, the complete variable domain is EAGVTQFPSHSVIEKGQTVTLRCDPISGHDNLYWYRRVMGKEIKFLLHFVKESKQDESGMPNNRFLAERTGGTYSTLKVQPAELEDSGVYFCASSQRGGDSLYEQYFGPGTRLTVT.

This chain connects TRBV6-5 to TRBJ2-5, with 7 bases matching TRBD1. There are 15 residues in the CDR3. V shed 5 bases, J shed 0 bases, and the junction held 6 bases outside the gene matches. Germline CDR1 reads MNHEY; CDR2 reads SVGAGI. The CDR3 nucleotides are TGTGCCAGCAGTGTGACAGGGCCAAACCAAGAGACCCAGTACTTC. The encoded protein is CASSVTGPNQETQYF.

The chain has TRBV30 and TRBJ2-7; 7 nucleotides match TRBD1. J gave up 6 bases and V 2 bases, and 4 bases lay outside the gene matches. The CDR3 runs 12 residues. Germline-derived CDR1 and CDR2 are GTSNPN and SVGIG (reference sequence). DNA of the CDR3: TGTGCCTGGAGTAGACAGGGTCGCGAGCAGTACTTC. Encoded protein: CAWSRQGREQYF.

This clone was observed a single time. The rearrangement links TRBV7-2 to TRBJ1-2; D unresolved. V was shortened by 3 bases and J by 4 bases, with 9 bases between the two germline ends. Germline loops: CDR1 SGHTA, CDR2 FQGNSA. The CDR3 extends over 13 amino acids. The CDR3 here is CASSLPSGYGYTF. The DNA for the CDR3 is TGTGCCAGCAGCTTGCCCTCGGGCTATGGCTACACCTTC.

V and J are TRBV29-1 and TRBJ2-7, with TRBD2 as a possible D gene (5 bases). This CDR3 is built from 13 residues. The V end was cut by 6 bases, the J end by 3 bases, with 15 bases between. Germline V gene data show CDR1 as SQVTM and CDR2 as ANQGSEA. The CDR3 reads CSVGGPADYEQYF. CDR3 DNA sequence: TGCAGCGTGGGTGGGCCAGCGGACTACGAGCAGTACTTC.

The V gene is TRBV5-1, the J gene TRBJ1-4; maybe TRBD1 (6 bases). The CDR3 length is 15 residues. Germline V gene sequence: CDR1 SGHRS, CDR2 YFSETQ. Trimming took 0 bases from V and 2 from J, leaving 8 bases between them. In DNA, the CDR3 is TGCGCCAGCAGCTTGGGGGGGCACACTAATGAAAAACTGTTTTTT. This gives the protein CASSLGGHTNEKLFF.

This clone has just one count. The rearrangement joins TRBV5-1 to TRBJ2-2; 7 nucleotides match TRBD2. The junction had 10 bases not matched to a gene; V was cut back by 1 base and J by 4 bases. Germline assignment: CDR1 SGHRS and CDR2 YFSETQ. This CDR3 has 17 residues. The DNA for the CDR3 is TGCGCCAGCAGCTTGAGTGGGGCGGGAGACAGCACCGGGGAGCTGTTTTTT. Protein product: CASSLSGAGDSTGELFF. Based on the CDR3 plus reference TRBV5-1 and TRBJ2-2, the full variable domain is KAGVTQTPRYLIKTRGQQVTLSCSPISGHRSVSWYQQTPGQGLQFLFEYFSETQRNKGNFPGRFSGRQFSNSRSEMNVSTLELGDSALYLCASSLSGAGDSTGELFFGEGSRLTVL.

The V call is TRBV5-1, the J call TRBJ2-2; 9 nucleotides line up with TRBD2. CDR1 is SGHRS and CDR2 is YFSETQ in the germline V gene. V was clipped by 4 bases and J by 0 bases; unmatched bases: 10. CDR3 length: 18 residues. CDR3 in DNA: TGCGCCAGCAGCCTCTTTTCAGGGACTAGCACGAACACCGGGGAGCTGTTTTTT. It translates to CASSLFSGTSTNTGELFF.

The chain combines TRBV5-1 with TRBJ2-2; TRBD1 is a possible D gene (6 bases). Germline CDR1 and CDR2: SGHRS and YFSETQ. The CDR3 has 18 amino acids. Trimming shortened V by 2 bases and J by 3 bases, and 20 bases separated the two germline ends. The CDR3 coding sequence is TGCGCCAGCAGCTTAAAGGTCCGTGGACAGACACACACCGGGGAGCTGTTTTTT. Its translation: CASSLKVRGQTHTGELFF.

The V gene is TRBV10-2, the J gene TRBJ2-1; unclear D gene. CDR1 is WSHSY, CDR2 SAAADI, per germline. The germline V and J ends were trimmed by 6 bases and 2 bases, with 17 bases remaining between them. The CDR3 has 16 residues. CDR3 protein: CASSPGQRPPYNEQFF. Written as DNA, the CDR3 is TGCGCCAGCAGCCCTGGGCAACGACCTCCCTACAATGAGCAGTTCTTC.

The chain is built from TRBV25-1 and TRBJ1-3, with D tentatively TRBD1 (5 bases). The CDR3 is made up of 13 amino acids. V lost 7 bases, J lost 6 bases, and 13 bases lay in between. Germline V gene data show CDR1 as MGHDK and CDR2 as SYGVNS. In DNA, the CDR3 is TGTGCCAGCACCAGGGATGGAGAAAACACCATATATTTT. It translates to CASTRDGENTIYF.